This T cell receptor (beta chain) originates from a study of OX40 agonist ivuxolimab in advanced cancers. Study-level background: Partial responses were achieved by three patients: one hepatocellular carcinoma, two cutaneous melanoma.

Germline V gives CDR1 SQVTM, CDR2 ANQGSEA. This CDR3 is 12 amino acids long. Trimming removed 7 bases from V and 0 bases from J, with 9 bases in between. The repertoire was sequenced with immunoSEQ multiplex PCR; TCRdb's copy has only in-frame clones and lacks some. The sample has roughly 40,000 clones; about 82% are singletons. This chain uses TRBV29-1 with TRBJ1-1, with D unclear. The clonotype originates from an adult with an advanced solid tumor such as melanoma, head and neck, liver or kidney cancer. This material consisted of CD4+ or CD8+ T cells sorted from blood, taken in a trial of the OX40 agonist ivuxolimab. CDR3 nucleotide sequence: TGCAGCGCCAAAAGAATGAACACTGAAGCTTTCTTT. It is translated as CSAKRMNTEAFF.